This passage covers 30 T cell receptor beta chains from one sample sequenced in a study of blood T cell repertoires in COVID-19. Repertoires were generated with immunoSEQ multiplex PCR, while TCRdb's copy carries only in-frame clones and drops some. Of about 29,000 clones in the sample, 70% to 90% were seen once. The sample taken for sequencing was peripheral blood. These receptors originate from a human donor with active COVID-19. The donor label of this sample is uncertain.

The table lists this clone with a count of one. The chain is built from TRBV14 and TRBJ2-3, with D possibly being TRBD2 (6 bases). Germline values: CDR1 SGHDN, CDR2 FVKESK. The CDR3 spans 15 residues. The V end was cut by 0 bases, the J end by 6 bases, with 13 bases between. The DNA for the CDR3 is TGTGCCAGCAGCCAAGACTGGGCGGGATCCGATACGCAGTATTTT. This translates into CASSQDWAGSDTQYF.

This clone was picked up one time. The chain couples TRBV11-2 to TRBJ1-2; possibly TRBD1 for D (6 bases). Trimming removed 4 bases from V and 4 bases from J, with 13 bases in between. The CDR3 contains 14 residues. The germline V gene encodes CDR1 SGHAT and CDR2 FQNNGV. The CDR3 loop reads CASSSDRTSYGYTF. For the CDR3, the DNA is TGTGCCAGCAGCTCTGACAGGACCTCCTATGGCTACACCTTC.

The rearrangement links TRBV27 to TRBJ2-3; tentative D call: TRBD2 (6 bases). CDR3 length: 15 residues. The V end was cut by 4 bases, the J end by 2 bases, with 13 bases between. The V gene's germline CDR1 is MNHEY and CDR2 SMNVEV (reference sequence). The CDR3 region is CASSWFGEDTDTQYF. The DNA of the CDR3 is TGTGCCAGCAGTTGGTTTGGGGAGGACACAGATACGCAGTATTTT.

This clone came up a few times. The CDR3 coding sequence is TGTGCCAGCAGCTTAGGACTTAGCGGGAGAGGCAACAATGAGCAGTTCTTC. Translation gives CASSLGLSGRGNNEQFF. The chain employs TRBV7-6 and TRBJ2-1; 9 nucleotides line up with TRBD2. Per the germline V gene, CDR1 is SGHVS and CDR2 is FNYEAQ. V trimming: 1 base; J trimming: 5 bases; junction bases outside the gene matches: 9. The CDR3 sequence is 17 residues long.

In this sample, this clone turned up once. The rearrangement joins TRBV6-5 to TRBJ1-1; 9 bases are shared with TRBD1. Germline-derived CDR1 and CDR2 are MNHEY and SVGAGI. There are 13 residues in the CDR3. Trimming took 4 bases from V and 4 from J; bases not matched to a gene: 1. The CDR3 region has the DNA TGTGCCAGCAGTTCGACAGGGGGCACTGAAGCTTTCTTT. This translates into CASSSTGGTEAFF.

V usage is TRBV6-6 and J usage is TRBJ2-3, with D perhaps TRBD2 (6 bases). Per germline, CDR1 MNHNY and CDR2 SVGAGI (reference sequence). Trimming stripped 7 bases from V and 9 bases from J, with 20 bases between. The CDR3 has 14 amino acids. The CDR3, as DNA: TGTGCCAGCAACGTAGGGGCGGGGAAGAAGACGCAGTATTTT. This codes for CASNVGAGKKTQYF.

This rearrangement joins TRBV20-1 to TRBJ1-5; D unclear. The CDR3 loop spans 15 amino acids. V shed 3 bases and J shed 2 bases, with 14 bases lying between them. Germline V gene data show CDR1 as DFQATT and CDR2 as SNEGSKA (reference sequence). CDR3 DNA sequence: TGCAGTGCTAGTCCGGGTCTATCAGGCAATCAGCCCCAGCATTTT. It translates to CSASPGLSGNQPQHF.

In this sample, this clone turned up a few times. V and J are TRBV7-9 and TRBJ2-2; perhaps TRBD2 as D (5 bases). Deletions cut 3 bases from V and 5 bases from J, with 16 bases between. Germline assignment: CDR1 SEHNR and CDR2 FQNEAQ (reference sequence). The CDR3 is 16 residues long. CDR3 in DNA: TGTGCCAGCAGCTTCGGTCGGTGGGAGCGGACCGGGGAGCTGTTTTTT. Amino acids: CASSFGRWERTGELFF.

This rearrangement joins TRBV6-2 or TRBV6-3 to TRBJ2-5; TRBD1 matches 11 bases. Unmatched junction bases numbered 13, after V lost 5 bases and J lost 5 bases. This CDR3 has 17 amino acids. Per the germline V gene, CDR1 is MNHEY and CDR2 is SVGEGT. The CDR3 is CASSTRTGGASVETQYF. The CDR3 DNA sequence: TGTGCCAGCAGTACAAGGACAGGGGGCGCGTCTGTGGAGACCCAGTACTTC.

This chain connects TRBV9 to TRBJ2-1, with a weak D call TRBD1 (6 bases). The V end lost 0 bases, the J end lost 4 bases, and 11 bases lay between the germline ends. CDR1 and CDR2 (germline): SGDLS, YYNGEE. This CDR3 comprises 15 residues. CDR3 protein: CASSVEGDQYNEQFF. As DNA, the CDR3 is TGTGCCAGCAGCGTAGAGGGGGACCAATACAATGAGCAGTTCTTC.

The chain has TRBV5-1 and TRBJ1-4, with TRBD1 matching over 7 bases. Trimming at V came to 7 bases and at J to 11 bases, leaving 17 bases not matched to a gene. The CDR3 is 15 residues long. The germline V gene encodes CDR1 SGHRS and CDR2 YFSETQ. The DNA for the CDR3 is TGCGCCAGCTCAAACTCCGGGACAGCCGACGGGAAACTGTTTTTT. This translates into CASSNSGTADGKLFF.

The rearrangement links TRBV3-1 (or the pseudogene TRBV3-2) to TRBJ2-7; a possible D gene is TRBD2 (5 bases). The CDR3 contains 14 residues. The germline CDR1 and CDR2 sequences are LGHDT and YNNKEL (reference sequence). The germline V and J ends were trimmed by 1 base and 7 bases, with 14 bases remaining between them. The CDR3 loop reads CASSQGAIGGEQYF. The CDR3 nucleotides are TGTGCCAGCAGCCAAGGGGCCATCGGCGGGGAGCAGTACTTC.

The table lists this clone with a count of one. The CDR3 bases are TGTGCCAGCTCCCCGACTCAGGGAGGGGAGACCCAGTACTTC. It codes for CASSPTQGGETQYF. This sequence joins TRBV18 and TRBJ2-5; 7 nucleotides agree with TRBD2. From germline, CDR1 is KGHSH and CDR2 LQKENI. The V gene end was trimmed by 6 bases and the J gene end by 5 bases; junction bases not matched to a gene: 9. The CDR3 consists of 14 residues.

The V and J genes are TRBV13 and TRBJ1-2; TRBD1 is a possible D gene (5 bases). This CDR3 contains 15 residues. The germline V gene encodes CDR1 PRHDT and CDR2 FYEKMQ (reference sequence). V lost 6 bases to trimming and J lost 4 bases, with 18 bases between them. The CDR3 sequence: CASRLTPAGLYGYTF. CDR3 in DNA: TGTGCCAGCAGATTAACCCCTGCAGGGCTCTATGGCTACACCTTC.

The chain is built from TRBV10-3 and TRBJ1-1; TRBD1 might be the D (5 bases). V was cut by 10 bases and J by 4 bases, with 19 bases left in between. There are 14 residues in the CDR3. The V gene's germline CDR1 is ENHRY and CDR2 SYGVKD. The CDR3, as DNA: TGTGCCACCGAGACGAATCAGGGAGGCACTGAAGCTTTCTTT. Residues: CATETNQGGTEAFF.

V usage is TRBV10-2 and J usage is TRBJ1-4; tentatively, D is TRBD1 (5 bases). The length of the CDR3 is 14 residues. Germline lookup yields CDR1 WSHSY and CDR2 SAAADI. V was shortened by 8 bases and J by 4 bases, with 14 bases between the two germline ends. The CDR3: CASRQGPFNEKLFF. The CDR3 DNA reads TGCGCCAGCCGCCAGGGCCCCTTTAATGAAAAACTGTTTTTT.

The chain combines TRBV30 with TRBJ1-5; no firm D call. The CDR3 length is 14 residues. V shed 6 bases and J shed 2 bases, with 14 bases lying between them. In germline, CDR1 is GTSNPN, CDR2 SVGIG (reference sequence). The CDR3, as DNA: TGTGCCTGCCGACGGGATAGTCGCAATCAGCCCCAGCATTTT. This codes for CACRRDSRNQPQHF.

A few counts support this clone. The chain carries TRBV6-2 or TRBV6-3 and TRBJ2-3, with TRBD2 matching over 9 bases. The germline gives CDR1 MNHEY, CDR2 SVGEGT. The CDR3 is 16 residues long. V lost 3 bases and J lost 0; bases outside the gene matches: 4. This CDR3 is CASSYRGLASTDTQYF. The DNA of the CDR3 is TGTGCCAGCAGTTATCGGGGACTAGCTAGCACAGATACGCAGTATTTT.

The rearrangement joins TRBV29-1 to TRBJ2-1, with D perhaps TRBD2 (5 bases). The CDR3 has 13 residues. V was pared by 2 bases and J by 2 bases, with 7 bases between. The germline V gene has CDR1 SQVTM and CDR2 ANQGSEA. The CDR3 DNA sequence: TGCAGCGTTGAATCGACTACCTACAATGAGCAGTTCTTC. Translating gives CSVESTTYNEQFF.

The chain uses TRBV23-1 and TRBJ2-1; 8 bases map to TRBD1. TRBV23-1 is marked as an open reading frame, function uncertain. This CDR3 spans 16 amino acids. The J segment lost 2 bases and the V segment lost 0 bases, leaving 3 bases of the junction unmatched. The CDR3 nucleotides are TGCGCCAGCAGTCAATCCGGCAGGGGGCCCTACAATGAGCAGTTCTTC. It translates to CASSQSGRGPYNEQFF.

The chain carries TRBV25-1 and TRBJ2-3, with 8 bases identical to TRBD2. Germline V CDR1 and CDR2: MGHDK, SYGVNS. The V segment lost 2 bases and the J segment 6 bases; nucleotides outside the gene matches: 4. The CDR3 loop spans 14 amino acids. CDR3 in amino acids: CASSERLAKDTQYF. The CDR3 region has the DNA TGTGCCAGCAGTGAACGACTAGCGAAGGATACGCAGTATTTT.

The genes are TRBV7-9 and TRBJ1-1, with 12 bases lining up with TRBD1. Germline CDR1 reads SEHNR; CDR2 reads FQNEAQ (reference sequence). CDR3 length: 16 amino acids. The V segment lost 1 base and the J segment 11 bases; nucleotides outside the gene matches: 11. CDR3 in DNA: TGTGCCAGCAGCTTAGAATACCGGGGACAGGGGGCGGTTGCTTTCTTT. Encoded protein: CASSLEYRGQGAVAFF. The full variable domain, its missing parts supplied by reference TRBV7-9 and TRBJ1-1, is DTGVSQNPRHKITKRGQNVTFRCDPISEHNRLYWYRQTLGQGPEFLTYFQNEAQLEKSRLLSDRFSAERPKGSFSTLEIQRTEQGDSAMYLCASSLEYRGQGAVAFFGQGTRLTVV.

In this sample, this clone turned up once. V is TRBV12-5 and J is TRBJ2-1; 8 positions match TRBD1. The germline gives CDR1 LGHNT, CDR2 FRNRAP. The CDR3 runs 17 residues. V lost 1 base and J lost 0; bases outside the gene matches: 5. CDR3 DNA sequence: TGTGCTAGTGGTTTGGACAGGGGGTTGATCTCCTACAATGAGCAGTTCTTC. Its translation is CASGLDRGLISYNEQFF. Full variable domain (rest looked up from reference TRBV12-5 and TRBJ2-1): DARVTQTPRHKVTEMGQEVTMRCQPILGHNTVFWYRQTMMQGLELLAYFRNRAPLDDSGMPKDRFSAEMPDATLATLKIQPSEPRDSAVYFCASGLDRGLISYNEQFFGPGTRLTVL.

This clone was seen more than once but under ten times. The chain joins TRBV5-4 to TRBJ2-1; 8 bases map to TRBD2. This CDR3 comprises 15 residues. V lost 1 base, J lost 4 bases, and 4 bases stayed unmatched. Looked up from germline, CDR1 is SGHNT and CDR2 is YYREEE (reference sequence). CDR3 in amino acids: CASSLTGGVYNEQFF. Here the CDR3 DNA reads TGTGCCAGCAGCTTGACGGGGGGGGTTTACAATGAGCAGTTCTTC.

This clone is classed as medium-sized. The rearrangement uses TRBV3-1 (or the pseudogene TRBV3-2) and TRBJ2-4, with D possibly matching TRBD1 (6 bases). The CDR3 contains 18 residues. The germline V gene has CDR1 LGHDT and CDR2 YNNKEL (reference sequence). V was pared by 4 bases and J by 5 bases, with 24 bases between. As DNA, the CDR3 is TGTGCCAGCAGCCGCCAGGGGAACAGGGCGGTAAGTCAAAACATTCAGTACTTC. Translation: CASSRQGNRAVSQNIQYF.

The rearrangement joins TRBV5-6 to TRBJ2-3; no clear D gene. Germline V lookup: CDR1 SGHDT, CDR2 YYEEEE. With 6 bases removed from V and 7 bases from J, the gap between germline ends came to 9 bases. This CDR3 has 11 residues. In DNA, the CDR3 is TGTGCCAGCACCCGAGTCAATACGCAGTATTTT. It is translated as CASTRVNTQYF.

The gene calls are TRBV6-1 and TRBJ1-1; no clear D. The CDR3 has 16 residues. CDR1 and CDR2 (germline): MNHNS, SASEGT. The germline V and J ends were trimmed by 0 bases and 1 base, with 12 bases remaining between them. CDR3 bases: TGTGCCAGCAGTGAAGCGCTTAAGCCACGGAACACTGAAGCTTTCTTT. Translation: CASSEALKPRNTEAFF.

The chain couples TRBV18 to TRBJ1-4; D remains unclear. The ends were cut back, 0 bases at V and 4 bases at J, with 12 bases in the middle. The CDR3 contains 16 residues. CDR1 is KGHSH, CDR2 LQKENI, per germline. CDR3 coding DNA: TGTGCCAGCTCACCACCGTCCTTATCGGGTAATGAAAAACTGTTTTTT. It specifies CASSPPSLSGNEKLFF.

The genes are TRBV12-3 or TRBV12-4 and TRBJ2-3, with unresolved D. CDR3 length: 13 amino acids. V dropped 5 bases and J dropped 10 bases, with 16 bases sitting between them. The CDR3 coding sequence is TGTGCCAGCAGTCCACGAAATAGAGCCTCGCAGTATTTT. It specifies CASSPRNRASQYF.

Here the CDR3 DNA reads TGTGCCATCAGTGAGTCGCCGGGACTAGACTACGAGCAGTACTTC. This codes for CAISESPGLDYEQYF. The V call is TRBV10-3, the J call TRBJ2-7; 8 bases agree with TRBD2. CDR3 length: 15 residues. The J segment lost 3 bases and the V segment lost 0 bases, leaving 4 bases of the junction unmatched. Germline CDR1 is ENHRY and CDR2 is SYGVKD.